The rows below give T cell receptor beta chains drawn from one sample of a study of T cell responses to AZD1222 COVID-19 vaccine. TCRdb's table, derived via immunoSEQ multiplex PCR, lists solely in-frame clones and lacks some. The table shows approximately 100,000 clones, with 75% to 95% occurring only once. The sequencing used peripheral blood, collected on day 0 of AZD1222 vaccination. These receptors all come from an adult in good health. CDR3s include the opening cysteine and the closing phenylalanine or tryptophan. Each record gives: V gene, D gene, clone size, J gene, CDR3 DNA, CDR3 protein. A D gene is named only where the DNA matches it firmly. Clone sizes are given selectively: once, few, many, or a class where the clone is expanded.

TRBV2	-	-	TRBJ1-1	TGTGCCAGCAGCACACGAGGGAACACTGAAGCTTTCTTT	CASSTRGNTEAFF
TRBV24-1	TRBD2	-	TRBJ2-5	TGTGCCACCAGTGATTTGCATTCGGGACTAGCGGGAGGAGAGACCCAGTACTTC	CATSDLHSGLAGGETQYF
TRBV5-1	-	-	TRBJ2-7	TGCGCCAGCAGCTTGGATGGGAGTGTATACGAGCAGTACTTC	CASSLDGSVYEQYF
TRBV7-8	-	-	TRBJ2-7	TGTGCCAGCAGCTTGGGGCGGAGCTCCTACGAGCAGTACTTC	CASSLGRSSYEQYF
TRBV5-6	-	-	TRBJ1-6	TGTGCCAGCAGCTTGGAGCCTAGAAGTTCACCCCTCCACTTT	CASSLEPRSSPLHF
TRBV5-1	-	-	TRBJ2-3	TGCGCCAGCAGCTTGGGCAGGGGGGCGACAGATACGCAGTATTTT	CASSLGRGATDTQYF
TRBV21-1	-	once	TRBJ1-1	TGTGCCAGCAGCGGCCCCGTCACAATTCGCACTGAAGCTTTCTTT	CASSGPVTIRTEAFF
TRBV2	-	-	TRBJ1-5	TGTGCCAGCCACCATGACATCTCTAGCAATCAGCCCCAGCATTTT	CASHHDISSNQPQHF
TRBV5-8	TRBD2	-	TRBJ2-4	TGTGCCAGCAGCTTGGGGTTAACTGCGACTAGCCGGGACATTCAGTACTTC	CASSLGLTATSRDIQYF
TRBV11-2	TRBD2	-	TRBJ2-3	TGTGCCAGCAGCCCGCAGGGACTAAGGGAGGATACGCAGTATTTT	CASSPQGLREDTQYF
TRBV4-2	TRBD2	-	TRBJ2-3	TGTGCCAGCAGCCCGAGGGGAGCGGGAGAGACAGATACGCAGTATTTT	CASSPRGAGETDTQYF
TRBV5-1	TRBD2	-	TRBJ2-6	TGCGCCAGCAAATCCGGGGGGACTGGGGCCAACGTCCTGACTTTC	CASKSGGTGANVLTF
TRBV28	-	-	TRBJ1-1	TGTGCCAGCAGTTTGCCCGTGGGAATTGCTGAAGCTTTCTTT	CASSLPVGIAEAFF
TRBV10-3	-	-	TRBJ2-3	TGTGCCACCTCTCCCGGGGGTGCGAGGAGCACAGATACGCAGTATTTT	CATSPGGARSTDTQYF
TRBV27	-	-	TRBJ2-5	TGTGCCAGCAGGAACCGGAGGGGGGGTTCTGAGACCCAGTACTTC	CASRNRRGGSETQYF
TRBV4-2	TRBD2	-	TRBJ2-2	TGTGCCAGCAGCCGATCACCACACGGAGGGAGGGACAACACCGGGGAGCTGTTTTTT	CASSRSPHGGRDNTGELFF
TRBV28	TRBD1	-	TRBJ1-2	TGTGCCAGCACCCGGGACAGCCCTAACTATGGCTACACCTTC	CASTRDSPNYGYTF
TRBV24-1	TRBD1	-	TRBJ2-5	TGTGCCACCAGTCAGGGGGCGAAGGGGACCCAGTACTTC	CATSQGAKGTQYF
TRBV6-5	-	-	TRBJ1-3	TGTGCCAGCATGGAACAGGGAAGATTTGGAAACACCATATATTTT	CASMEQGRFGNTIYF
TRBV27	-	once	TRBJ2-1	TGTGCCAGCAGTTTACGTCGACGATACAATGAGCAGTTCTTC	CASSLRRRYNEQFF
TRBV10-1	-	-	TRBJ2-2	TGCGCCAGCAGTGAGCAGGGGCGAAACACCGGGGAGCTGTTTTTT	CASSEQGRNTGELFF
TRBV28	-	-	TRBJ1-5	TGTGCCAGCAGTTTCGGTAGGGCAGGCAGTGGCAATCAGCCCCAGCATTTT	CASSFGRAGSGNQPQHF
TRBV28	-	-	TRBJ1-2	TGTGCCAGCAGTTTGATACGGGATAACTATGGCTACACCTTC	CASSLIRDNYGYTF
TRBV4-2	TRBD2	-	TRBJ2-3	TGTGCCAGCAGCGAAAGTCGGGGGGGCACAGATACGCAGTATTTT	CASSESRGGTDTQYF
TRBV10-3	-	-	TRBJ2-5	TGTGCCATCAGTGAGTCGGGAAGGGGTTCTTGGGAGACCCAGTACTTC	CAISESGRGSWETQYF
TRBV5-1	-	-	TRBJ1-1	TGCGCCAGCAGCGGGGGACATCTCATGAACACTGAAGCTTTCTTT	CASSGGHLMNTEAFF
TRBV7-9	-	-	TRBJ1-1	TGTGCCAGCAGCTTCGATGGGGCGGGAACTGAAGCTTTCTTT	CASSFDGAGTEAFF
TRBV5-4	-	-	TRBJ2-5	TGTGCCAGCAGCTTGCCGTCGGGAGCCCGAGGGGAGACCCAGTACTTC	CASSLPSGARGETQYF
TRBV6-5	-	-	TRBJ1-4	TGTGCCAGCAGGAGTTTTGGGGAAAAACTGTTTTTT	CASRSFGEKLFF